A single sample gave rise to the 23 T cell receptor beta chains below, sequenced in a study of blood T cell repertoires in COVID-19. Profiling relied on immunoSEQ multiplex PCR, and the TCRdb table lists in-frame clones only, not all of them. Of 150,000 to 200,000 clones in the sample, around four fifths were seen once. Sequences were obtained from peripheral blood. The receptors derive from an older woman with COVID-19, enrolled during active disease.

The genes are TRBV12-5 and TRBJ2-5, with a possible D match to TRBD1 (5 bases). CDR3 size: 13 residues. Deletions cut 7 bases from V and 4 bases from J, with 13 bases between. The germline CDR1 and CDR2 sequences are LGHNT and FRNRAP. CDR3 in DNA: TGTGCTAGTGATTCTTGGGGCCTAGAGACCCAGTACTTC. Protein: CASDSWGLETQYF. Filled out from reference TRBV12-5 and TRBJ2-5, the complete variable domain reads DARVTQTPRHKVTEMGQEVTMRCQPILGHNTVFWYRQTMMQGLELLAYFRNRAPLDDSGMPKDRFSAEMPDATLATLKIQPSEPRDSAVYFCASDSWGLETQYFGPGTRLLVL.

The rearrangement links TRBV30 to TRBJ2-7; TRBD1 matches at 8 bases. Germline values: CDR1 GTSNPN, CDR2 SVGIG (reference sequence). The J segment lost 3 bases and the V segment lost 5 bases, leaving 3 bases of the junction unmatched. The length of the CDR3 is 12 residues. The CDR3 spells CAWETGVYEQYF. The CDR3 bases are TGTGCCTGGGAGACAGGGGTCTACGAGCAGTACTTC.

This chain joins TRBV5-6 and TRBJ2-2; the D gene is possibly TRBD1 (6 bases). CDR3 length: 12 amino acids. Trimming removed 6 bases at V and 4 bases at J, with 7 bases between. In germline, CDR1 is SGHDT, CDR2 YYEEEE. The CDR3 sequence is CASNRVTGELFF. CDR3 DNA sequence: TGTGCCAGCAACAGGGTCACCGGGGAGCTGTTTTTT.

This clone was counted a few times. For the CDR3, the DNA is TGTGCCTGTTGGGCAGTCTCTGGAAACACCATATATTTT. Its protein product is CACWAVSGNTIYF. The V gene is TRBV30, the J gene TRBJ1-3; D is ambiguous. The germline V gene has CDR1 GTSNPN and CDR2 SVGIG (reference sequence). Between the trimmed V and J ends, which lost 6 bases and 0 bases, there was a span of 9 bases. CDR3 length: 13 amino acids.

Note on this clone: Mismatch with germline at one junction end may stem from a read error. The rearrangement links TRBV6-5 to TRBJ2-3; D is undetermined. The CDR3 has 13 amino acids. The V gene's germline CDR1 is MNHEY and CDR2 SVGAGI. The CDR3: CASIQGGLSGKNF. The CDR3 coding sequence is TGTGCCAGCATTCAAGGTGGGCTCAGTGGCAAGAATTTT.

The chain carries TRBV5-6 and TRBJ2-1; TRBD2 matches 8 bases. Germline V CDR1 and CDR2: SGHDT, YYEEEE. The CDR3 length is 16 residues. The V and J ends lost 5 bases and 1 base, in that order; junction bases with no gene match: 8. The CDR3 spells CASRPSSGRSYNEQFF. The CDR3 DNA reads TGTGCCAGCAGGCCCTCCAGCGGGAGATCCTACAATGAGCAGTTCTTC.

The V and J genes are TRBV27 and TRBJ1-3, with D unresolved. Germline V gene sequence: CDR1 MNHEY, CDR2 SMNVEV (reference sequence). Trimming shortened V by 4 bases and J by 7 bases, and 11 bases separated the two germline ends. The CDR3 spans 13 residues. The CDR3 nucleotides read TGTGCCAGCAGTTCCGGATTGGAGAACACCATATATTTT. This encodes CASSSGLENTIYF.

V usage is TRBV10-3 and J usage is TRBJ1-2, with TRBD1 as a possible D gene (5 bases). The CDR3 runs 11 residues. Germline V gene lookup returns CDR1 ENHRY and CDR2 SYGVKD. Trimming took 6 bases from V and 9 from J, leaving 11 bases between them. The DNA of the CDR3 is TGTGCCATCAGGGGAGGGGCTCGCTACACCTTC. As protein: CAIRGGARYTF.

The V gene is TRBV5-6, the J gene TRBJ2-4; D unclear. V was pared by 0 bases and J by 7 bases, with 14 bases between. Germline values: CDR1 SGHDT, CDR2 YYEEEE. CDR3 length equals 15 residues. The CDR3 loop is CASSLGISGENIQYF. DNA of the CDR3: TGTGCCAGCAGCTTGGGAATTTCGGGTGAGAACATTCAGTACTTC.

This chain connects TRBV25-1 to TRBJ2-3; a weak D match, TRBD2 (5 bases). V was cut by 4 bases and J by 4 bases, with 12 bases left in between. Germline loops: CDR1 MGHDK, CDR2 SYGVNS. The CDR3 is 14 amino acids. The CDR3 DNA is TGTGCCAGCAGTGCCCATACTAGGGCAGATACGCAGTATTTT. It yields the protein CASSAHTRADTQYF.

The V and J genes are TRBV11-2 and TRBJ1-2; D gene uncertain. The CDR3 consists of 15 residues. Germline V gene lookup returns CDR1 SGHAT and CDR2 FQNNGV. V dropped 5 bases and J dropped 6 bases, with 19 bases sitting between them. CDR3 amino acids: CASSQTGVPGDGYTF. In DNA form, the CDR3 reads TGTGCCAGCAGCCAGACTGGTGTGCCCGGGGATGGCTACACCTTC.

The V and J genes are TRBV2 and TRBJ2-5; 7 bases align to TRBD1. J was trimmed by 5 bases and V by 6 bases; bases with no gene match: 9. The CDR3 runs to 14 residues. Looked up from germline, CDR1 is SNHLY and CDR2 is FYNNEI. CDR3 sequence reads: CASSRQGEDETQYF. The DNA for the CDR3 is TGTGCCAGCAGCCGACAGGGAGAAGACGAGACCCAGTACTTC.

This sequence joins TRBV7-3 and TRBJ1-4; D perhaps matches TRBD1 (6 bases). The CDR3 consists of 15 residues. Trimming took 1 base from V and 8 from J, leaving 14 bases between them. The germline CDR1 and CDR2 sequences are SGHTA and FQGTGA. As DNA, the CDR3 is TGTGCCAGCAGCTTAAGTTCACAGGGTGGAGAAAAACTGTTTTTT. The encoded protein is CASSLSSQGGEKLFF.

This chain uses TRBV15 with TRBJ1-4; no reliable D call. With 3 bases removed from V and 8 bases from J, the gap between germline ends came to 13 bases. Per the germline V gene, CDR1 is LNHNV and CDR2 is YYDKDF (reference sequence). This CDR3 spans 14 amino acids. The CDR3 nucleotides are TGTGCCACCAGCAGGTTAGGACTGATCGAAAAACTGTTTTTT. It encodes CATSRLGLIEKLFF. The whole variable domain, remainder taken from reference TRBV15 and TRBJ1-4, is DAMVIQNPRYQVTQFGKPVTLSCSQTLNHNVMYWYQQKSSQAPKLLFHYYDKDFNNEADTPDNFQSRRPNTSFCFLDIRSPGLGDTAMYLCATSRLGLIEKLFFGSGTQLSVL.

V is TRBV5-6 and J is TRBJ2-4; no definite D call. Trimming stripped 4 bases from V and 5 bases from J, with 16 bases between. The germline V gene has CDR1 SGHDT and CDR2 YYEEEE. The CDR3 covers 15 residues. CDR3 amino acids: CASSAPTAAQNIQYF. The CDR3 region has the DNA TGTGCCAGCAGCGCCCCGACGGCAGCGCAAAACATTCAGTACTTC.

The chain employs TRBV30 and TRBJ1-1, with a possible D match to TRBD1 (5 bases). Germline lookup yields CDR1 GTSNPN and CDR2 SVGIG (reference sequence). This CDR3 is 20 amino acids long. Between the trimmed V and J ends, which lost 4 bases and 5 bases, there was a span of 35 bases. For the CDR3, the DNA is TGTGCCTGGATCCGAATCTTGTTTAACCGGGACTCAATAGGCAATACTGAAGCTTTCTTT. Protein product: CAWIRILFNRDSIGNTEAFF.

This clone showed up just a few times. The chain links TRBV19 to TRBJ2-6; a weak D match, TRBD1 (6 bases). The CDR3 sequence is 18 residues long. Germline V gives CDR1 LNHDA, CDR2 SQIVND (reference sequence). The V and J ends lost 6 bases and 0 bases respectively, with 18 bases between them. The CDR3 loop is CASSVSRDTISGANVLTF. The CDR3 DNA reads TGTGCCAGTAGCGTCAGCCGGGACACGATCTCTGGGGCCAACGTCCTGACTTTC.

The V and J genes are TRBV14 and TRBJ1-1; a weak D match, TRBD1 (5 bases). Between the trimmed V and J ends, which lost 4 bases and 3 bases, there was a span of 15 bases. The CDR3 has 15 residues. Germline-derived CDR1 and CDR2 are SGHDN and FVKESK. The CDR3 spells CASSRNTRADTEAFF. In DNA, the CDR3 is TGTGCCAGCAGCCGAAACACCAGGGCGGACACTGAAGCTTTCTTT.

This sequence joins TRBV6-5 and TRBJ1-5, with D hard to call. The CDR3 is 16 amino acids. V lost 2 bases and J 0 bases, leaving 11 bases between the germline ends. In germline, CDR1 is MNHEY, CDR2 SVGAGI. This CDR3 is CASSYPTISSNQPQHF. The CDR3 DNA is TGTGCCAGCAGTTACCCGACAATTTCTAGCAATCAGCCCCAGCATTTT.

This clone came up once. The chain recombines TRBV5-1 with TRBJ2-5; D perhaps matches TRBD1 (6 bases). The germline gives CDR1 SGHRS, CDR2 YFSETQ. The CDR3 is made up of 15 amino acids. Trimming shortened V by 4 bases and J by 3 bases, and 16 bases separated the two germline ends. This CDR3 reads CASSPDGQSKETQYF. In DNA form, the CDR3 reads TGCGCCAGCAGCCCAGACGGACAGTCCAAAGAGACCCAGTACTTC.

The V and J genes are TRBV10-3 and TRBJ1-2, with unresolved D. The V gene lost 11 bases and the J gene lost 2 bases, with 21 bases spanning the gap. In germline, CDR1 is ENHRY, CDR2 SYGVKD. This CDR3 spans 15 amino acids. The CDR3, as DNA: TGTGCCCTATCCCCTAATGGAGGAGGGAACTATGGCTACACCTTC. It specifies CALSPNGGGNYGYTF.

This sequence joins TRBV2 and TRBJ2-7; possible D gene TRBD1, 6 bases. The ends were cut back, 5 bases at V and 2 bases at J, with 7 bases in the middle. From germline, CDR1 is SNHLY and CDR2 FYNNEI. The CDR3 is 12 amino acids. The CDR3 nucleotides read TGTGCCAGCAGTCGGACAGCCTACGAGCAGTACGTC. Residues: CASSRTAYEQYV.

This chain connects TRBV5-5 to TRBJ1-3; D possibly corresponds to TRBD1 (6 bases). V shed 2 bases and J shed 4 bases, with 13 bases lying between them. Germline CDR1 reads SGHKS; CDR2 reads YYEKEE (reference sequence). This CDR3 spans 15 amino acids. The CDR3 DNA reads TGTGCCAGCAGCTTTAAGGGGGATATGGGAAACACCATATATTTT. It specifies CASSFKGDMGNTIYF.